The sequence of this T cell receptor (beta chain) was determined in a study of blood T cells in healthy people across ages. This clonotype appeared a few times. The antigen remains undetermined. Study results and limitations: Researchers report that TCR beta diversity correlated strongly with naive T cell percentage.

Alongside a J-beta primer mix, a sample-barcoded 5' primer served in a second PCR lasting roughly 7 to 11 cycles. Every individual sample yielded 3 million or more paired-end reads (each containing CDR3). TCRdb re-called the 5' RACE reads with MiXCR, one entry per CDR3 protein. The data hold roughly 570,000 distinct CDR3 sequences, with roughly a quarter observed a single time. The sequenced material came from blood. The TCR comes from a woman between 65 and 79 years old in good health.

CDR3 DNA sequence: TGTGCCAGCAGGCCAGCTGGAAACACCATATATTTT. Amino acids: CASRPAGNTIYF. The rearrangement links TRBV7-2 to TRBJ1-3; D gene ambiguous. Looked up from germline, CDR1 is SGHTA and CDR2 is FQGNSA. The CDR3 spans 12 residues. V dropped 6 bases and J dropped 2 bases, with 5 bases sitting between them.